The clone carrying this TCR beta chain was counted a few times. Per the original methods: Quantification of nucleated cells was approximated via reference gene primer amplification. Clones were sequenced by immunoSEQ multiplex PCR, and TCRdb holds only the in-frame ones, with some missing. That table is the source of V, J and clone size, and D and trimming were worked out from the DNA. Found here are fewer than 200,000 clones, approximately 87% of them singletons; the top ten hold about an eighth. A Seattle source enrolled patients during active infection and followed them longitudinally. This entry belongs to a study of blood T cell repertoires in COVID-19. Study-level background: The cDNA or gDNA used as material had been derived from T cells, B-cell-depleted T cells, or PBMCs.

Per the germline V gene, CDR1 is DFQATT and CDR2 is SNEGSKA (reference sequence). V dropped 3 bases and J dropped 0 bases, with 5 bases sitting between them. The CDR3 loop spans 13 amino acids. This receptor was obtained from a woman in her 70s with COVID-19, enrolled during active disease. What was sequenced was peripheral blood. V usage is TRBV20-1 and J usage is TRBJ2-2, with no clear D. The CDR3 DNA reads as TGCAGTGCTAGTATCTCGAACACCGGGGAGCTGTTTTTT. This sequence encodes CSASISNTGELFF.